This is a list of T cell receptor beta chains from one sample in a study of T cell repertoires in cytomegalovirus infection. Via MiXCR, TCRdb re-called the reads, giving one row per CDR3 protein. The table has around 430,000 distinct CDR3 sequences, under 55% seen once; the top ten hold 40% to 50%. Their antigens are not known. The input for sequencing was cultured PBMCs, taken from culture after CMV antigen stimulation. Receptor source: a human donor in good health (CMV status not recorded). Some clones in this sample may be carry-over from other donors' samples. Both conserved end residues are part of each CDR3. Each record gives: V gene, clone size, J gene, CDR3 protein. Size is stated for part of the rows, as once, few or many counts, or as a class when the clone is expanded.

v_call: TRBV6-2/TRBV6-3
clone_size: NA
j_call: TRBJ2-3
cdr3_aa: CASSSRPPKHTQYF

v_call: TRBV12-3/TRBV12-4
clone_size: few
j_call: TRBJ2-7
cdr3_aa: CASSPRGRYSEQYF

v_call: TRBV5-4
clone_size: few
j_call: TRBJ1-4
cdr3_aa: CASSQGAVANEKLFF

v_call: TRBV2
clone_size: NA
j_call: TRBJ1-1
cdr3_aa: CASSLDRGVTEAFF

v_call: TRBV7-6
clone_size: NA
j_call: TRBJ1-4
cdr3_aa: CASSFLAGTTNEKLFF

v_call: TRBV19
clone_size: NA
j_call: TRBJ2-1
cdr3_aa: CASVSGGFSEQFF

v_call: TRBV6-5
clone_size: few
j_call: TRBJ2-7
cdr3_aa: CASSQRTSGRSEQYF

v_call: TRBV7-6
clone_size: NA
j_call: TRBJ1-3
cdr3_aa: CASSLSDGALPGNTIYF

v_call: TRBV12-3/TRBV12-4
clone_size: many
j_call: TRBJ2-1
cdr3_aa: CASSSIAGIDNEQFF

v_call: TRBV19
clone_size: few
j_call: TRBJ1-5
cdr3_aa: CASTPWGGSNQPQHF

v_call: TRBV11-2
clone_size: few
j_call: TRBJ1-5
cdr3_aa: CASSSTGDYSNQPQHF

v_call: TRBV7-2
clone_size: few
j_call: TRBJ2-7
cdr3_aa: CASSLDGLGPREQYF

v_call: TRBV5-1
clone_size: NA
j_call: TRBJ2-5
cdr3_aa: CASSLVAGGPEETQYF

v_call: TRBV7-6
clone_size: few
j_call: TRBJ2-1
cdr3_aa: CASSLAHRGKSNEQFF

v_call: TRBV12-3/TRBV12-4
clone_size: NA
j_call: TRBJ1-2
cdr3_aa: CASISGTGQTPGYGYTF

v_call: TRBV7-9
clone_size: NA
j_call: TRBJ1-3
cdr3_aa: CASRRGTGENTIYF

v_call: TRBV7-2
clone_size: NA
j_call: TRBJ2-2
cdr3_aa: CASSLDPGAGELFF

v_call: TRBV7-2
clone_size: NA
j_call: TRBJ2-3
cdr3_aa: CASSPYGDTQYF

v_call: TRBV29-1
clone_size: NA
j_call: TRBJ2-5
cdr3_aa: CSVVGGAGVQETQYF

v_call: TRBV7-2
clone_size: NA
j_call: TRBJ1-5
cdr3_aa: CASRETGGGQPQHF

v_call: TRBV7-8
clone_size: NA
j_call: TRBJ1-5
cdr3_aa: CASSLGVRGMQPQHF

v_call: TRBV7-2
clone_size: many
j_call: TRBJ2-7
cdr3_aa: CASSLVSGALIYEQYF

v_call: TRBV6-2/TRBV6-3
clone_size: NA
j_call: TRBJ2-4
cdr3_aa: CASSYSAGDVAKNIQYF

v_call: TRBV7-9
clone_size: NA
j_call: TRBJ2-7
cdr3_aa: CASSDAANYEQYF

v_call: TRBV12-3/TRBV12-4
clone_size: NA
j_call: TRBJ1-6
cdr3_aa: CASSQLGEFSSYNSPLHF

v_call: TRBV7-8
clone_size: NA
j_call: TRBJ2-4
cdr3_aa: CASREGLAKNIQYF

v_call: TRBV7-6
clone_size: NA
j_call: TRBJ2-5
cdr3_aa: CASSLAGREGTQYF

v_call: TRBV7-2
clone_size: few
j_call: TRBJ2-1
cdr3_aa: CASSSRTGSYNEQFF

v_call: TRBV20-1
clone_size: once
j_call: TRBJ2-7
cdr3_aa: CSARGSSPPYEQYF

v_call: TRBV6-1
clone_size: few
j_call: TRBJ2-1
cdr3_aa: CAGSHSYNEQFF

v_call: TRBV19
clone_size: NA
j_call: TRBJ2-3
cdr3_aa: CASSIAGTDTQYF

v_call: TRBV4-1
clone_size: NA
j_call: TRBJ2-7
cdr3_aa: CASSQGPGRSSYEQYF

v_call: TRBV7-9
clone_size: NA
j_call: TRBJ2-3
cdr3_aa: CASSLFSDTQYF

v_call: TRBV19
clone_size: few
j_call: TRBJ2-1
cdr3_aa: CASSMAPPSNNEQFF

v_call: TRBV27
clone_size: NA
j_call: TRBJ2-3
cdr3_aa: CASSFRLAGAGDTQYF

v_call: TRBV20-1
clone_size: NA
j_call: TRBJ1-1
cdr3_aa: CSARAEARNTEAFF

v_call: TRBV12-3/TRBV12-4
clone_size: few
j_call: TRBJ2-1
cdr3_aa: CASRTGQYNEQFF

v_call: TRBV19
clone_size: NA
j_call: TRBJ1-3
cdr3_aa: CASIPGPRGNTIYF

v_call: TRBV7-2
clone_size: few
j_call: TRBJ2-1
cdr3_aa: CASSSAGTSGLTLFF

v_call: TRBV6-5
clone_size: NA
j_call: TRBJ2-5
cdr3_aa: CASSYFGRKETQYF